Following are 29 T cell receptor beta chains from one sample sequenced in a study of T-cell reconstitution after alpha-beta-depleted transplantation in children. During its preparation, the TCRbeta library received unique molecular identifiers. TCRdb re-called the PCR reads through MiXCR, storing one row per CDR3 protein. The sample yields some 490,000 distinct CDR3 sequences, approximately 13% seen once. The specimen comprised PBMCs from the stem cell graft donor, sampled from the stem cell graft. These TCRs come from a human donor who donated a stem cell graft to a child with combined immunodeficiency.

V gene TRBV27 combines with J gene TRBJ2-1; possibly TRBD2 for D (6 bases). Germline values: CDR1 MNHEY, CDR2 SMNVEV (reference sequence). The CDR3 totals 16 residues. Between the trimmed V and J ends, which lost 4 bases and 2 bases, there was a span of 15 bases. The CDR3 sequence: CASSSRPGLPYNEQFF. CDR3 nucleotides: TGTGCCAGCAGTTCTCGACCGGGACTGCCCTACAATGAGCAGTTCTTC.

This clonotype has a count of ten or more. V usage is TRBV12-3 or TRBV12-4 and J usage is TRBJ2-3; D gene unclear. With 3 bases removed from V and 4 bases from J, the gap between germline ends came to 11 bases. This CDR3 is 14 amino acids long. For the CDR3, the DNA is TGTGCCAGCAGTTTTTCCAGGAGTGCAGATACGCAGTATTTT. It is translated as CASSFSRSADTQYF.

This clonotype was counted between two and nine times. The chain has TRBV20-1 and TRBJ2-7; 10 nucleotides align to TRBD2. With 0 bases clipped from V and 3 bases from J, the junction kept 8 bases outside the gene matches. Looked up from germline, CDR1 is DFQATT and CDR2 is SNEGSKA (reference sequence). The CDR3 length is 16 residues. CDR3 amino acids: CSARDLGEREGYEQYF. The CDR3 bases are TGCAGTGCTAGAGATCTAGGGGAGCGGGAGGGCTACGAGCAGTACTTC.

The table lists this clonotype with a few counts. The chain recombines TRBV11-2 with TRBJ2-2; 7 bases map to TRBD1. Germline lookup yields CDR1 SGHAT and CDR2 FQNNGV. CDR3 size: 15 residues. The trim removed 5 bases at V and 1 base at J, leaving 4 bases unmatched. Written as DNA, the CDR3 is TGTGCCAGCAGCGAGACAGGGAGGAACACCGGGGAGCTGTTTTTT. This encodes CASSETGRNTGELFF.

At least ten counts were recorded for this clonotype. This chain links TRBV6-2 or TRBV6-3 with TRBJ2-1, with TRBD1 identical over 12 bases. Germline CDR1 is MNHEY and CDR2 is SVGEGT. J gave up 9 bases and V 6 bases, and 3 bases lay outside the gene matches. The CDR3 length is 13 residues. The chain's CDR3 is CASSGTGGFEQFF. Here the CDR3 DNA reads TGTGCCAGCAGCGGGACAGGGGGCTTTGAGCAGTTCTTC.

This clonotype was counted at least ten times. This chain links TRBV12-3 or TRBV12-4 with TRBJ2-7; 7 bases align to TRBD1. The CDR3 has 17 amino acids. Germline trimming cut 6 bases from V and 4 bases from J; bases unmatched to any gene: 18. CDR3 loop: CASSPPARDRISYEQYF. The CDR3 nucleotides read TGTGCCAGCAGCCCTCCAGCCCGGGACAGAATTTCATACGAGCAGTACTTC.

Ten or more counts support this clonotype. The rearrangement links TRBV4-3 to TRBJ1-1; D gene ambiguous. V shed 1 base and J shed 0 bases, with 9 bases lying between them. Germline V gene data show CDR1 as LGHNA and CDR2 as YSLEER. The CDR3 contains 15 residues. CDR3 DNA: TGCGCCAGCAGCCAAGTATACTGGCTGAACACTGAAGCTTTCTTT. This encodes CASSQVYWLNTEAFF.

In regard to this clonotype: A much larger clone sits a single nucleotide away, making a read error possible. The V and J genes are TRBV24-1 and TRBJ2-5, with a weak D call TRBD1 (6 bases). Germline CDR1 reads KGHDR; CDR2 reads SFDVKD. CDR3 length: 15 residues. Here the CDR3 reads CATSDLQGTQETQCF. The CDR3 DNA reads as TGTGCCACCAGTGATTTGCAGGGGACCCAAGAGACCCAGTGCTTC.

This clonotype was detected ten times or more. CDR3 coding DNA: TGTGCCAGCAGACGGGCCGGGGCCAGTCGGGAGCAGCCCGAAGCTTTCTTT. As protein: CASRRAGASREQPEAFF. V is TRBV12-3 or TRBV12-4 and J is TRBJ1-1, with a weak D call TRBD1 (5 bases). V was clipped by 6 bases and J by 8 bases, with 28 bases between them. There are 17 residues in the CDR3.

V is TRBV6-2 or TRBV6-3 and J is TRBJ2-7; 7 bases fit TRBD2. The CDR3 extends over 17 amino acids. Unmatched junction bases numbered 15, after V lost 6 bases and J lost 1 base. Germline V CDR1 and CDR2: MNHEY, SVGEGT. The CDR3 DNA follows: TGTGCCAGCAGACCCTGGCCGGGCGGGAGTGGATCCTACGAGCAGTACTTC. Protein product: CASRPWPGGSGSYEQYF.

This clonotype was observed a few times. CDR3 in amino acids: CASSSYRGAGYEQYF. The CDR3 DNA follows: TGTGCCAGCAGCTCCTACCGAGGGGCTGGGTACGAGCAGTACTTC. The V and J genes are TRBV7-6 and TRBJ2-7; D might be TRBD1 or TRBD2, each matching 5 bases. V lost 4 bases and J lost 4, with 17 bases in between. Germline loops: CDR1 SGHVS, CDR2 FNYEAQ. The CDR3 has 15 residues.

This clonotype showed up just a few times. This rearrangement joins TRBV12-3 or TRBV12-4 to TRBJ1-2; 8 bases map to TRBD1. V was clipped by 5 bases and J by 8 bases; unmatched bases: 13. The CDR3 covers 15 residues. CDR3 in DNA: TGTGCCAGCAGTCCCCAAAACCCGGACAGGGAGGGCTACACCTTC. Residues: CASSPQNPDREGYTF.

This clonotype was recorded a few times. The J gene is TRBJ2-5, the V gene TRBV29-1; a weak D match, TRBD1 (6 bases). The CDR3 has 15 residues. Trimming cost V 7 bases and J 5 bases, with 23 bases left between them. Germline values: CDR1 SQVTM, CDR2 ANQGSEA. CDR3 in DNA: TGCAGCGCCCTCCTGGCCTGGCGAGGGGGTGAGACCCAGTACTTC. Translation: CSALLAWRGGETQYF.

The chain recombines TRBV19 with TRBJ1-1; no clear D gene. The CDR3 spans 12 residues. From germline, CDR1 is LNHDA and CDR2 SQIVND (reference sequence). Deletions cut 11 bases from V and 5 bases from J, with 15 bases between. The CDR3 sequence is CAVRPGSTEAFF. For the CDR3, the DNA is TGTGCCGTAAGACCTGGATCTACTGAAGCTTTCTTT.

The table lists this clonotype with many counts. The V call is TRBV27, the J call TRBJ2-7; D is unclear. Germline V gene data show CDR1 as MNHEY and CDR2 as SMNVEV (reference sequence). This CDR3 contains 16 residues. V was shortened by 3 bases and J by 0 bases, with 15 bases between the two germline ends. CDR3 in amino acids: CASSFYSPESSYEQYF. CDR3 sequence (DNA): TGTGCCAGCAGTTTCTATAGTCCCGAGAGCTCCTACGAGCAGTACTTC.

This rearrangement joins TRBV10-2 to TRBJ2-3, with TRBD2 matching over 10 bases. This CDR3 has 13 amino acids. CDR1 is WSHSY and CDR2 is SAAADI in the germline V gene. V shed 7 bases, J shed 5 bases, and the junction held 3 bases outside the gene matches. The CDR3 nucleotides read TGCGCCAGCAACCTAGCGGGGGAAGATACGCAGTATTTT. Translating gives CASNLAGEDTQYF.

The table lists this clonotype with many counts. This chain connects TRBV6-4 to TRBJ2-2; D gene uncertain. V shed 4 bases and J shed 4 bases, with 7 bases lying between them. CDR1 and CDR2 from the germline V gene are MRHNA and SNTAGT. This CDR3 spans 13 amino acids. The CDR3 DNA follows: TGTGCCAGCAGTGCAGAGCCCACCGGGGAGCTGTTTTTT. This encodes CASSAEPTGELFF.

This clonotype showed up just a few times. The chain recombines TRBV29-1 with TRBJ2-7; 7 bases line up with TRBD1. Losses at the gene ends were 6 bases for V and 6 bases for J; bases not matched to a gene: 5. CDR3 length equals 11 residues. Germline CDR1 and CDR2: SQVTM and ANQGSEA. The CDR3 here is CSVRSGGEQYF. The CDR3 coding sequence is TGCAGCGTCCGATCAGGGGGCGAGCAGTACTTC.

A few counts support this clonotype. The chain combines TRBV11-2 with TRBJ2-3; 11 nucleotides line up with TRBD2. The germline CDR1 and CDR2 sequences are SGHAT and FQNNGV. There are 14 residues in the CDR3. Trimming took 5 bases from V and 5 from J; bases not matched to a gene: 3. The CDR3 is CASSIAGGQDTQYF. Written as DNA, the CDR3 is TGTGCCAGCAGCATAGCGGGAGGGCAAGATACGCAGTATTTT.

This clonotype has ten or more counts. The gene calls are TRBV3-1 and TRBJ2-1; the match to TRBD2 covers 12 bases. The germline gives CDR1 LGHDT, CDR2 YNNKEL (reference sequence). V lost 1 base, J lost 0 bases, and 4 bases stayed unmatched. The CDR3 runs to 18 residues. The CDR3: CASSQGTSGTYSYNEQFF. CDR3 bases: TGTGCCAGCAGCCAAGGGACTAGCGGGACCTACTCCTACAATGAGCAGTTCTTC.

This clonotype was found many times. V usage is TRBV29-1 and J usage is TRBJ2-1, with D possibly TRBD2 on 5 matching bases. The CDR3 has 14 amino acids. CDR1 and CDR2 (germline): SQVTM, ANQGSEA. The germline V and J ends were trimmed by 2 bases and 2 bases, with 10 bases remaining between them. This chain's CDR3 is CSVEPTTTYNEQFF. The CDR3 nucleotides read TGCAGCGTTGAACCGACTACCACCTACAATGAGCAGTTCTTC.

The rearrangement uses TRBV5-1 and TRBJ1-5, with D possibly matching TRBD1 (6 bases). This CDR3 is 21 amino acids long. V was trimmed by 1 base and J by 0 bases, leaving 26 bases between them. Germline lookup yields CDR1 SGHRS and CDR2 YFSETQ. The CDR3 sequence: CASSLLIGGDTQIYSNQPQHF. The CDR3 DNA reads TGCGCCAGCAGCTTGCTCATAGGAGGGGACACCCAAATCTATAGCAATCAGCCCCAGCATTTT.

The rearrangement uses TRBV4-1 and TRBJ1-1; 11 positions agree with TRBD1. CDR1 MGHRA and CDR2 YSYEKL come from the germline V gene. The V gene end was trimmed by 2 bases and the J gene end by 4 bases; junction bases not matched to a gene: 12. The CDR3 covers 18 residues. CDR3 nucleotides: TGCGCCAGCAGCCAAACCTACGGACAGGGGGCGAGGTTCACTGAAGCTTTCTTT. Protein product: CASSQTYGQGARFTEAFF.

This clonotype was found a few times. The V gene is TRBV25-1, the J gene TRBJ2-5; TRBD1 might be the D (6 bases). Germline loops: CDR1 MGHDK, CDR2 SYGVNS. CDR3 size: 14 residues. Trimming took off 3 bases at V and 2 bases at J, with 10 bases between the two ends. This chain's CDR3 is CASSEGQSQETQYF. The CDR3 DNA reads as TGTGCCAGCAGTGAGGGACAATCACAAGAGACCCAGTACTTC.

V and J are TRBV12-3 or TRBV12-4 and TRBJ2-4; TRBD2 might be the D (6 bases). Trimming stripped 4 bases from V and 4 bases from J, with 14 bases between. The CDR3 covers 15 residues. Written as DNA, the CDR3 is TGTGCCAGCAGTTACCGCGGGGACGGGAAAAACATTCAGTACTTC. This codes for CASSYRGDGKNIQYF.

The chain employs TRBV12-3 or TRBV12-4 and TRBJ1-4; TRBD1 matches at 9 bases. CDR3 length equals 13 residues. Trimming removed 6 bases from V and 8 bases from J; junction bases left unmatched: 4. In DNA form, the CDR3 reads TGTGCCAGCAGGGGGACAGGGCCCGAAAAACTGTTTTTT. Amino acid sequence: CASRGTGPEKLFF.

This clonotype was found a few times. CDR3: CSARDGSGTDTQYF. For the CDR3, the DNA is TGCAGTGCTAGGGACGGGAGCGGCACAGATACGCAGTATTTT. The V call is TRBV20-1, the J call TRBJ2-3, with a possible D match to TRBD2 (6 bases). The CDR3 loop spans 14 amino acids. Between the trimmed V and J ends, which lost 3 bases and 1 base, there was a span of 11 bases. CDR1 and CDR2 from the germline V gene are DFQATT and SNEGSKA (reference sequence).

This clonotype was seen more than once but under ten times. This chain joins TRBV6-5 and TRBJ1-1, with TRBD1 identical over 7 bases. This CDR3 spans 14 amino acids. Trimming cost V 6 bases and J 4 bases; bases outside gene matches: 8. CDR1 and CDR2 from the germline V gene are MNHEY and SVGAGI. The CDR3 protein is CASSNGQAGTEAFF. The CDR3 coding sequence is TGTGCCAGCAGCAACGGACAGGCGGGCACTGAAGCTTTCTTT.

V is TRBV28 and J is TRBJ1-6, with D uncertain. Between the trimmed V and J ends, which lost 5 bases and 7 bases, there was a span of 15 bases. Germline loops: CDR1 MDHEN, CDR2 SYDVKM. This CDR3 is built from 15 residues. The CDR3 sequence is CASSPKAVINSPLHF. As DNA, the CDR3 is TGTGCCAGCAGTCCTAAGGCAGTGATCAATTCACCCCTCCACTTT.